The text below deals with one T cell receptor beta chain. The record originates from a study of blood T cells in healthy people across ages. Next came a second PCR, run for roughly 6 to 11 cycles, which used a sample-barcoded 5' primer along with a J-beta primer mix. TCRdb passed the 5' RACE reads through MiXCR, listing each CDR3 protein once. The data show 600,000 to 800,000 distinct CDR3 sequences, 52% seen once. Per germline, CDR1 SGHNT and CDR2 YYREEE (reference sequence). The germline V and J ends were trimmed by 3 bases and 5 bases, with 20 bases remaining between them. The length of the CDR3 is 16 residues.

The receptor's source is an elderly woman in good health. Sequencing was performed on blood. The chain combines TRBV5-4 with TRBJ2-5, with D perhaps matching TRBD2 (6 bases). CDR3 DNA: TGTGCCAGCAGCTCGATGAATAGCGGAACTGGGGAGACCCAGTACTTC. It yields the protein CASSSMNSGTGETQYF.